This entry is about one TCR beta chain. Its cognate antigen is unknown. The treatment was: roughly 10-day PBMC culture with coronavirus spike peptide pools or control peptides (ViraFEST assay). ViraFEST used peptide pools to expand antigen-specific T cells and subsequently sequenced their TCRs. Wells that each held roughly 2 million PBMCs were cultured with around 9.9 IU/ml IL-2 and 7.5 to 10 ug/ml peptide pools. This CDR3 is built from 13 residues. The ends were cut back, 1 base at V and 5 bases at J, with 6 bases in the middle. This entry comes from a study of vaccination and CD4 T cells after COVID-19. Study summary: At a median approximately 76 days (range 14 to 241) after dose two, post-vaccine samples were obtained. Cellular stimulation was performed using overlapping spike peptides derived from SARS-CoV-2, HCoV-NL63, HCoV-OC43 and HCoV-229E.

With the Oncomine TCR Beta short-read assay, DNA from cultured CD4+ T cells was sequenced. TCRdb analysed the PCR reads with MiXCR anew, one entry per CDR3 protein. The sample consists of roughly 15,000 distinct CDR3 sequences, 55% to 70% of them appearing once. This TCR was recovered from a human donor who had recovered from COVID-19. The sample taken for sequencing was CD4+ T cells from blood, cultured in vitro. This rearrangement joins TRBV12-3 or TRBV12-4 to TRBJ1-5, with D unclear. The CDR3 DNA is TGTGCCAGCAGTTTAGTCCTATATCAGCCCCAGCATTTT. This translates into CASSLVLYQPQHF.